Listed below are T cell receptor beta chains from one sample, sequenced in a study of blood T cell repertoires in COVID-19. Sequencing was performed with immunoSEQ multiplex PCR; in TCRdb, only in-frame clones are kept and a portion is missing. The sample consists of fewer than 450,000 clones, 90% of them appearing once. Sequences were obtained from PBMCs or T cells enriched from blood (not recorded which). These receptors were collected from a man aged 18 to 30 who had recovered from COVID-19. CDR3s include the opening cysteine and the closing phenylalanine or tryptophan. D genes are given only for firm matches. Some rows mark clone size as missing; the rest say once, few, many or name a class of expanded clone.

CDR3 DNA: TGTGCCAGCAGCTCCGCGGGGGCGGGCTCCTACAATGAGCAGTTCTTC
CDR3 protein: CASSSAGAGSYNEQFF
clone size: once
V gene: TRBV5-8
J gene: TRBJ2-1
D gene: .

CDR3 DNA: TGTGCCAGCAGCTTTTACAGGAACACCTCCGAGCAGTACTTC
CDR3 protein: CASSFYRNTSEQYF
clone size: .
V gene: TRBV7-9
J gene: TRBJ2-7
D gene: .

CDR3 DNA: TGTGCCAGCAGCGAAGACGCAGGGATAGGTCAGCCCCAGCATTTT
CDR3 protein: CASSEDAGIGQPQHF
clone size: .
V gene: TRBV2
J gene: TRBJ1-5
D gene: .

CDR3 DNA: TGTGCCAGCAGCTTAGGGATTTCGGGGGGCCGGCCCCAGCATTTT
CDR3 protein: CASSLGISGGRPQHF
clone size: .
V gene: TRBV11-2
J gene: TRBJ1-5
D gene: .

CDR3 DNA: TGTGCCAGCAGCAGCGGGGTCAGGGGTTCAACTAGGAATGAAAAACTGTTTTTT
CDR3 protein: CASSSGVRGSTRNEKLFF
clone size: .
V gene: TRBV9
J gene: TRBJ1-4
D gene: .

CDR3 DNA: TGTGCCAGCAGCCGCGGGACAGGGCAGGACTATGGCTACACCTTC
CDR3 protein: CASSRGTGQDYGYTF
clone size: .
V gene: TRBV7-9
J gene: TRBJ1-2
D gene: TRBD1

CDR3 DNA: TGTGCCAGCAGTTTACTCCAGGGGGCGAACACTGAAGCTTTCTTT
CDR3 protein: CASSLLQGANTEAFF
clone size: .
V gene: TRBV28
J gene: TRBJ1-1
D gene: TRBD1

CDR3 DNA: TGTGCCAGCAGTCGACAGAATTTAAACACTGAAGCTTTCTTT
CDR3 protein: CASSRQNLNTEAFF
clone size: .
V gene: TRBV6-5
J gene: TRBJ1-1
D gene: .

CDR3 DNA: TGTGCCATCAGTGAGTCGAAGCTCGGTGCTGGAAACACCATATATTTT
CDR3 protein: CAISESKLGAGNTIYF
clone size: .
V gene: TRBV10-3
J gene: TRBJ1-3
D gene: .

CDR3 DNA: TGTGCCAGCAGTCGAGCGGGAGTCGGAGATACGCAGTATTTT
CDR3 protein: CASSRAGVGDTQYF
clone size: .
V gene: TRBV6-5
J gene: TRBJ2-3
D gene: TRBD2

CDR3 DNA: TGTGCCAGCAGCGAGGGGGCGGGCGAGCAGTACTTC
CDR3 protein: CASSEGAGEQYF
clone size: .
V gene: TRBV2
J gene: TRBJ2-7
D gene: TRBD1

CDR3 DNA: TGCGCCAGCAGCTTGTTTCGGGCCTGGGAGACTGAAGCTTTCTTT
CDR3 protein: CASSLFRAWETEAFF
clone size: .
V gene: TRBV5-1
J gene: TRBJ1-1
D gene: .

CDR3 DNA: TGTGCCAGCAGTTACGGGGGGTACGGGGCCAACGTCCTGACTTTC
CDR3 protein: CASSYGGYGANVLTF
clone size: .
V gene: TRBV6-5
J gene: TRBJ2-6
D gene: .